These 26 T cell receptor beta chains originate from one sample sequenced in a study of Graves' ophthalmopathy and Graves' hyperthyroidism. Amplification of the TCR beta CDR3 regions used RNA transcripts (as template). First-round RT-PCR employed HTBI primers, with a second-round multiplex PCR after it. TCRdb reprocessed the multiplex PCR reads via MiXCR and lists one record per CDR3 protein. Of hundreds of thousands of distinct CDR3 sequences in the sample, about 24% were seen once. Sequencing was performed on peripheral blood. These receptors all come from a woman between 18 and 29 years old with stable Graves' hyperthyroidism. Some clones in this sample may be carry-over from other donors' samples.

The sample holds many counts of this clonotype. The DNA of the CDR3 is TGTGCCAGCAGTTTATCGCCGGATGACAGTTGGGTCACTGAAGCTTTCTTT. Its translation is CASSLSPDDSWVTEAFF. This rearrangement joins TRBV27 to TRBJ1-1; possible D gene TRBD1, 5 bases. The germline V gene encodes CDR1 MNHEY and CDR2 SMNVEV (reference sequence). The V end was cut by 0 bases, the J end by 4 bases, with 18 bases between. This CDR3 region has 17 residues.

The chain employs TRBV6-4 and TRBJ2-6; a possible D gene is TRBD1 (5 bases). CDR3 length: 16 amino acids. Germline CDR1 MRHNA, CDR2 SNTAGT. Trimming took 7 bases from V and 0 from J, leaving 13 bases between them. This chain's CDR3 is CASKLRQSSGANVLTF. The CDR3 bases are TGTGCCAGCAAACTCAGACAGAGCTCTGGGGCCAACGTCCTGACTTTC.

V gene TRBV2 combines with J gene TRBJ1-5, with D tentatively TRBD1 (5 bases). Trimming shortened V by 5 bases and J by 3 bases, and 17 bases separated the two germline ends. Germline loops: CDR1 SNHLY, CDR2 FYNNEI. There are 16 residues in the CDR3. The CDR3 loop reads CASSSPRGLSNQPQHF. The CDR3 bases are TGTGCCAGCAGTTCCCCTAGGGGTCTTTCCAATCAGCCCCAGCATTTT. The full variable domain, completed using reference TRBV2 and TRBJ1-5, is EPEVTQTPSHQVTQMGQEVILRCVPISNHLYFYWYRQILGQKVEFLVSFYNNEISEKSEIFDDQFSVERPDGSNFTLKIRSTKLEDSAMYFCASSSPRGLSNQPQHFGDGTRLSIL.

The chain recombines TRBV12-3 or TRBV12-4 with TRBJ1-1; weak D call: TRBD1 (6 bases). The CDR3 runs to 15 residues. V lost 5 bases and J lost 0, with 13 bases in between. This chain's CDR3 is CASSRGPVVNTEAFF. DNA for the CDR3: TGTGCCAGCAGTCGGGGGCCGGTTGTGAACACTGAAGCTTTCTTT.

This clonotype was detected only a few times. The genes are TRBV7-9 and TRBJ2-7; D tentatively fits TRBD1 or TRBD2 (5 bases each). Germline V gives CDR1 SEHNR, CDR2 FQNEAQ (reference sequence). The CDR3 length is 15 residues. The ends were cut back, 4 bases at V and 1 base at J, with 14 bases in the middle. The chain's CDR3 is CASSSPGPISYEQYF. CDR3 sequence (DNA): TGTGCCAGCAGCTCTCCGGGACCGATATCCTACGAGCAGTACTTC.

The sample holds many counts of this clonotype. The chain is built from TRBV9 and TRBJ2-7; D tentatively fits TRBD1 or TRBD2 (5 bases each). This CDR3 contains 14 residues. The V gene lost 2 bases and the J gene lost 2 bases, with 11 bases spanning the gap. The germline V gene encodes CDR1 SGDLS and CDR2 YYNGEE. CDR3 nucleotide sequence: TGTGCCAGCAGCGTCGGGACGGAACCCTACGAGCAGTACTTC. This translates into CASSVGTEPYEQYF. Variable domain in full (rest from reference TRBV9 and TRBJ2-7): DSGVTQTPKHLITATGQRVTLRCSPRSGDLSVYWYQQSLDQGLQFLIQYYNGEERAKGNILERFSAQQFPDLHSELNLSSLELGDSALYFCASSVGTEPYEQYFGPGTRLTVT.

This clonotype showed up many times. The chain links TRBV7-8 to TRBJ1-5; a weak D match, TRBD1 (5 bases). The germline V gene has CDR1 SGHVS and CDR2 FQNEAQ. V was shortened by 5 bases and J by 3 bases, with 14 bases between the two germline ends. This CDR3 spans 15 amino acids. CDR3 region: CASSKSGGYNQPQHF. In nucleotides, the CDR3 is TGTGCCAGCAGCAAATCTGGGGGGTACAATCAGCCCCAGCATTTT.

The V and J genes are TRBV19 and TRBJ1-5, with 7 nucleotides matching TRBD1. Germline trimming cut 3 bases from V and 2 bases from J; bases unmatched to any gene: 13. Germline assignment: CDR1 LNHDA and CDR2 SQIVND (reference sequence). The CDR3 runs 18 residues. Here the CDR3 reads CASSIYGQGGHRNQPQHF. For the CDR3, the DNA is TGTGCCAGTAGTATCTACGGGCAGGGGGGCCATCGCAATCAGCCCCAGCATTTT.

The sample holds many counts of this clonotype. The chain is built from TRBV7-2 and TRBJ1-2, with unresolved D. The CDR3 runs to 14 residues. V was clipped by 0 bases and J by 4 bases, with 9 bases between them. The germline V gene has CDR1 SGHTA and CDR2 FQGNSA. CDR3 protein: CASSLAPGVYGYTF. CDR3 DNA sequence: TGTGCCAGCAGCTTAGCTCCGGGCGTCTATGGCTACACCTTC. The full variable domain, completed using reference TRBV7-2 and TRBJ1-2, is GAGVSQSPSNKVTEKGKDVELRCDPISGHTALYWYRQSLGQGLEFLIYFQGNSAPDKSGLPSDRFSAERTGGSVSTLTIQRTQQEDSAVYLCASSLAPGVYGYTFGSGTRLTVV.

In its sample, this clonotype was seen many times. The chain carries TRBV12-3 or TRBV12-4 and TRBJ2-7; 9 positions match TRBD1. V lost 6 bases, J lost 6 bases, and 12 bases stayed unmatched. CDR3 length: 15 amino acids. The CDR3 DNA reads TGTGCCAGCAGGAAGAGACAGGGGGACTACGTCGAGCAGTACTTC. It yields the protein CASRKRQGDYVEQYF.

For this clonotype: Since a much larger clone is just one base distant, this may be a read error. The chain is built from TRBV10-1 and TRBJ2-3, with D perhaps matching TRBD1 (5 bases). The end of the DNA fits TRBJ1-5 better, so the J call may be wrong. Germline V gene lookup returns CDR1 WNHNN and CDR2 SYGVQD (reference sequence). The CDR3 runs to 13 residues. This CDR3 is CASSMDNTDTQHF. CDR3 DNA: TGCGCCAGCAGTATGGACAACACAGATACGCAGCATTTT.

V is TRBV11-2 and J is TRBJ2-6; 9 bases match TRBD1. Germline trimming cut 3 bases from V and 1 base from J; bases unmatched to any gene: 4. CDR3 length equals 17 residues. The V gene's germline CDR1 is SGHAT and CDR2 FQNNGV. CDR3 region: CASSLTGGSSGANVLTF. The CDR3 nucleotides are TGTGCCAGCAGCTTGACAGGGGGTTCATCTGGGGCCAACGTCCTGACTTTC.

In its sample, this clonotype was seen many times. The V call is TRBV20-1, the J call TRBJ2-6; TRBD2 aligns across 7 bases. Germline-derived CDR1 and CDR2 are DFQATT and SNEGSKA (reference sequence). V shed 0 bases and J 5 bases; nucleotides not matched to a gene: 1. The CDR3 runs to 14 residues. The CDR3 DNA is TGCAGTGCTAGAGAGAGCGGGAGGGCCAACGTCCTGACTTTC. It translates to CSARESGRANVLTF.

Worth noting for this clonotype: This sequence may be a read error, since a much larger clone differs from it by one base. The CDR3 region has the DNA TGTGCTAGTGGTCCGGGACAGGGAGCCCCCCTGAGCTACGAGCAGTACTTC. Translating it yields CASGPGQGAPLSYEQYF. The V call is TRBV12-5, the J call TRBJ2-7; the match to TRBD1 covers 9 bases. Germline CDR1 and CDR2: LGHNT and FRNRAP. Losses at the gene ends were 5 bases for V and 3 bases for J; bases not matched to a gene: 14. The CDR3 sequence is 17 residues long.

The chain couples TRBV11-1 to TRBJ2-7, with TRBD1 matching over 9 bases. The ends lost 5 bases at V and 3 bases at J; junction bases unmatched: 5. Germline CDR1 reads SGHAT; CDR2 reads FQDESV (reference sequence). The CDR3 covers 14 residues. The CDR3 DNA reads as TGTGCCAGCAGCAACCGGGACAGGGACTACGAGCAGTACTTC. Its translation is CASSNRDRDYEQYF. Based on the CDR3 plus reference TRBV11-1 and TRBJ2-7, the full variable domain is EAEVAQSPRYKITEKSQAVAFWCDPISGHATLYWYRQILGQGPELLVQFQDESVVDDSQLPKDRFSAERLKGVDSTLKIQPAELGDSAMYLCASSNRDRDYEQYFGPGTRLTVT.

This chain uses TRBV11-1 with TRBJ1-1; D not resolved. CDR3 length: 16 amino acids. The V and J ends lost 1 base and 1 base respectively, with 13 bases between them. The V gene's germline CDR1 is SGHAT and CDR2 FQDESV (reference sequence). The CDR3, as DNA: TGTGCCAGCAGCTTAGTGGAGTTTACTTGGAACACTGAAGCTTTCTTT. Encoded protein: CASSLVEFTWNTEAFF. The full variable domain, with the rest looked up from reference TRBV11-1 and TRBJ1-1, is EAEVAQSPRYKITEKSQAVAFWCDPISGHATLYWYRQILGQGPELLVQFQDESVVDDSQLPKDRFSAERLKGVDSTLKIQPAELGDSAMYLCASSLVEFTWNTEAFFGQGTRLTVV.

This clonotype was seen only once. This rearrangement joins TRBV27 to TRBJ1-1; D is unresolved. This CDR3 is built from 15 residues. Germline CDR1 is MNHEY and CDR2 is SMNVEV (reference sequence). V lost 6 bases, J lost 0 bases, and 14 bases lay in between. CDR3 amino acids: CASRPLTRVNTEAFF. Written as DNA, the CDR3 is TGTGCCAGCAGACCTTTGACTAGGGTGAACACTGAAGCTTTCTTT.

This chain joins TRBV4-2 and TRBJ2-5; 10 positions match TRBD1. Germline V gene lookup returns CDR1 LGHNA and CDR2 YNFKEQ. This CDR3 has 19 residues. With V trimmed by 1 base and J by 4 bases, 15 bases remained unmatched. The CDR3 region has the DNA TGTGCCAGCAGCCAAGTAGGGACAGGGGACTTAGGGGGTTCAGAGACCCAGTACTTC. It encodes CASSQVGTGDLGGSETQYF.

This clonotype was seen ten or more times. The chain carries TRBV6-5 and TRBJ1-1; no reliable D call. V lost 2 bases, J lost 1 base, and 8 bases lay in between. CDR1 MNHEY and CDR2 SVGAGI come from the germline V gene. This CDR3 has 14 amino acids. CDR3 DNA sequence: TGTGCCAGCAGTTACGGTCCCGCGAACACTGAAGCTTTCTTT. This translates into CASSYGPANTEAFF.

Remarks on this clonotype: This likely comes from a read error, as the CDR3 has no conserved phenylalanine or tryptophan at its end. The gene calls are TRBV28 and TRBJ2-7; D is ambiguous. The CDR3 is made up of 11 amino acids. The germline V and J ends were trimmed by 3 bases and 4 bases, with 4 bases remaining between them. Germline V lookup: CDR1 MDHEN, CDR2 SYDVKM. CDR3 protein: CASSFLYEQYL. CDR3 nucleotide sequence: TGTGCCAGCAGTTTCTTGTACGAGCAGTACTTA.

V gene TRBV30 combines with J gene TRBJ1-2; D gene uncertain. The CDR3 spans 12 residues. Germline CDR1 GTSNPN, CDR2 SVGIG (reference sequence). Trimming cost V 0 bases and J 8 bases, with 10 bases left between them. The CDR3 sequence: CAWSVLDLGYTF. CDR3 bases: TGTGCCTGGAGTGTACTTGATCTGGGCTACACCTTC.

This clonotype was recorded at least ten times. Just one base apart from a much larger clone, this may be a read error. The chain carries TRBV11-2 and TRBJ2-2, with 15 nucleotides matching TRBD2. Germline-derived CDR1 and CDR2 are SGHAT and FQNNGV. This CDR3 comprises 16 residues. The CDR3 region is CASGGLAGGFTGELCF. The CDR3 bases are TGTGCCAGCGGGGGACTAGCGGGAGGATTTACCGGGGAGCTGTGTTTT.

This chain links TRBV5-1 with TRBJ2-5; D is possibly TRBD2 (6 bases). The CDR3 contains 15 residues. V was pared by 3 bases and J by 2 bases, with 14 bases between. Per the germline V gene, CDR1 is SGHRS and CDR2 is YFSETQ. Written as DNA, the CDR3 is TGCGCCAGCAGCTGGAACCCGGGACTTCAAGAGACCCAGTACTTC. Its protein is CASSWNPGLQETQYF.

The J gene is TRBJ1-2, the V gene TRBV29-1, with 8 bases that match TRBD1. This CDR3 comprises 13 residues. V shed 0 bases, J shed 6 bases, and the junction held 3 bases outside the gene matches. The germline gives CDR1 SQVTM, CDR2 ANQGSEA. Here the CDR3 reads CSVEDAGGDGYTF. CDR3 DNA: TGCAGCGTTGAAGATGCAGGGGGCGATGGCTACACCTTC.

This clonotype came up a few times. The gene calls are TRBV28 and TRBJ2-7, with 11 positions matching TRBD1. Looked up from germline, CDR1 is MDHEN and CDR2 is SYDVKM. CDR3 length equals 18 residues. After removal of 4 bases from V and 2 bases from J, the junction contained 13 bases not matched to a gene. CDR3 sequence reads: CASSSGQGALLMTYEQYF. The CDR3 bases are TGTGCCAGCAGTTCCGGACAGGGGGCCTTACTAATGACCTACGAGCAGTACTTC.

This clonotype was observed at least ten times. The J gene is TRBJ2-5, the V gene TRBV7-2; D unresolved. The CDR3 spans 12 residues. V was shortened by 3 bases and J by 4 bases, with 6 bases between the two germline ends. CDR1 and CDR2 from the germline V gene are SGHTA and FQGNSA. CDR3 bases: TGTGCCAGCAGCTTCGGCAGAGAGACCCAGTACTTC. It translates to CASSFGRETQYF.